The 5 T cell receptor beta chains below all came from one sample that was sequenced in a study of blood T cell repertoires in COVID-19. Assay: immunoSEQ multiplex PCR; the TCRdb copy retains only in-frame clones and omits some. The sample holds about 200,000 clones, around 86% seen once. The material sequenced was peripheral blood. The source of these receptors is a human donor in a cohort sampled during active COVID-19.

This chain links TRBV2 with TRBJ2-1, with 7 nucleotides matching TRBD2. Germline CDR1 and CDR2: SNHLY and FYNNEI. CDR3 size: 15 residues. Trimming cost V 3 bases and J 6 bases; bases outside gene matches: 8. For the CDR3, the DNA is TGTGCCAGCAGTGAGGTTGAGCGGGACCGCAATGAGCAGTTCTTC. Translation gives CASSEVERDRNEQFF.

The chain links TRBV21-1 to TRBJ2-5; the table's TRBD2 call for D was not verified on the DNA. TRBV21-1 is shown as a pseudogene. The CDR3 covers 20 residues. The CDR3 bases are TGTGCCAGCAGCAAAAATCGGCCTCTAGCGGGAGGCTTCCTCCAAGAGACCCAGTACTTC. Translation: CASSKNRPLAGGFLQETQYF.

For this clone: This same CDR3 is encoded by further DNA sequences in the sample. This rearrangement joins TRBV11-2 to TRBJ2-7, with no clear D. This CDR3 is 14 amino acids long. From germline, CDR1 is SGHAT and CDR2 FQNNGV. Deletions cut 0 bases from V and 1 base from J, with 7 bases between. The CDR3 reads CASSLDFLSYEQYF. The CDR3, as DNA: TGTGCCAGCAGCTTAGATTTTTTATCCTACGAGCAGTACTTC.

This clone was observed a few times. CDR3 DNA: TGTGCCAGCAGCCATCAATTGGGACTAGCGGACCCTTACGAGCAGTACTTC. Its translation: CASSHQLGLADPYEQYF. The chain combines TRBV3-1 (or the pseudogene TRBV3-2) with TRBJ2-7, with TRBD2 identical over 11 bases. Germline CDR1 is LGHDT and CDR2 is YNNKEL (reference sequence). The CDR3 has 17 amino acids. V lost 3 bases to trimming and J lost 4 bases; unmatched junction nucleotides: 11.

V and J are TRBV6-4 and TRBJ2-7, with 8 bases aligning to TRBD2. The CDR3 runs to 16 residues. V lost 5 bases and J lost 6; bases outside the gene matches: 15. Looked up from germline, CDR1 is MRHNA and CDR2 is SNTAGT. CDR3 in amino acids: CASSPSKGLAASEQYF. The CDR3 DNA reads TGTGCCAGCAGTCCTTCCAAAGGACTAGCAGCCAGCGAGCAGTACTTC.